This TCR beta chain was captured in a study of blood T cell repertoires in COVID-19 (dated by TCRdb to the early 2020s). Regarding the research as a whole: Samples covering the acute and convalescent phases of COVID-19 were provided by collaborators in the United States, Italy and Spain. The prospective study material was composed of cDNA or gDNA derived from T cells, B-cell-depleted T cells, or PBMCs. Deeply sampled blood TCRbeta repertoires from subjects exposed to, actively infected with, or recovered from COVID-19 were included in the dataset. A freely available public database, intended as a resource for researchers studying the immune response to SARS-CoV-2, is where the repertoires were released. The samples were drawn from the first 160 participants of the ongoing ImmuneRACE study and from roughly 1,300 subjects provided by 6 global collaborators. The sample metadata nearly always contained a de-identified subject ID, COVID-19 status, age in years and sex. HLA class I and class II types, where available, came from metadata supplied by the sample provider rather than from assay-based typing.

Here is what the overall study found, with its caveats: The quantity of clinical and demographic metadata differed by source and by participant and was supplied without curation.

The table lists this clone with a count of one. Its target antigen remains unknown. No base quality values were provided; no much bigger clone lies one nucleotide off. CDR1 and CDR2 are drawn from the germline V gene: KGHSH, LQKENI. From cysteine to phenylalanine, the CDR3 is 19 amino acids long. Only the CDR3 region is kept as DNA, spanning 57 bases read in frame from base 1. Clipping removes 3 bases from V and 1 base from J, with 14 as the unmatched junction base count. Collaborating institutions collected whole blood in K2EDTA tubes following their own protocols. Collaborator samples were shipped for TCRbeta analysis as frozen whole blood, isolated PBMCs, or DNA extracted from either sample type. TCRbeta CDR3 regions were amplified from genomic DNA by means of the immunoSEQ Assay, a bias-controlled multiplex PCR. Per the original workflow: The number of nucleated cells in each sample was estimated by amplification of reference gene primers within the assay. Sequence reads were collapsed and filtered to measure the absolute abundance of every unique TCRbeta CDR3 rearrangement. For each sample, productive Simpson clonality was calculated as the square root of Simpson's diversity index over productive rearrangements. Drawn from immuneACCESS, this table holds only the in-frame rearrangements with V and J called that TCRdb kept. Clones are partly lost; checked studies trace under half to an unresolved V gene and leave the rest unexplained. D and trimming come from the DNA, and the V and J calls and clone size come from that table. The sample table shows 130,000 or so clones, and about 89% are seen once. Clones ranked in the top ten supply around 18% of the sample.

This TCR was sampled from a man aged 50 to 59 with active or convalescent COVID-19. The V and J segments used are TRBV18 and TRBJ1-1, and TRBD1 aligns with 10 junction nucleotides. Sequencing input: peripheral blood. The nucleotide sequence is given as TGTGCCAGCTCACCGTTGAGAGTCGGACAGGGGGTTGGGAACACTGAAGCTTTCTTT. The translation is CASSPLRVGQGVGNTEAFF. This CDR3, with the reference TRBV18 and TRBJ1-1 proteins standing in past its ends, gives the full variable domain NAGVMQNPRHLVRRRGQEARLRCSPMKGHSHVYWYRQLPEEGLKFMVYLQKENIIDESGMPKERFSAEFPKEGPSILRIQQVVRGDSAAYFCASSPLRVGQGVGNTEAFFGQGTRLTVV.